This T cell receptor (beta chain) emerged from a study of beta chain features in type 1 diabetes. This clone was observed a handful of times. Antigen unknown. Study-wide findings and caveats: There were fewer insertions and more deletions at the VDJ junctions of type 1 diabetes patients. Type 1 diabetes patients had TCRB CDR3s that were shorter (moderately but significantly so) in all four CD4+ subsets.

Germline values: CDR1 SGHTA, CDR2 FQGNSA. This CDR3 spans 15 amino acids. V lost 6 bases and J lost 6; bases outside the gene matches: 6. Of the isolated RNA, all was reverse transcribed, and so the sequenced material was expressed TCRB transcripts. This table comes from immunoSEQ multiplex PCR, and its TCRdb copy is limited to in-frame clones, with some not included. The repertoire holds 35,000 or so clones, with 64% as singletons. Sequencing was performed on Tregs from blood. V is TRBV7-2 and J is TRBJ2-1; 12 bases are shared with TRBD2. The receptor was isolated from a woman in her twenties or thirties in good health. The chain's CDR3 is CASRLTSGRSNEQFF. In DNA form, the CDR3 reads TGTGCCAGCAGGCTTACTAGCGGGAGGAGCAATGAGCAGTTCTTC. The whole variable domain, filled in from reference TRBV7-2 and TRBJ2-1, reads GAGVSQSPSNKVTEKGKDVELRCDPISGHTALYWYRQSLGQGLEFLIYFQGNSAPDKSGLPSDRFSAERTGGSVSTLTIQRTQQEDSAVYLCASRLTSGRSNEQFFGPGTRLTVL.